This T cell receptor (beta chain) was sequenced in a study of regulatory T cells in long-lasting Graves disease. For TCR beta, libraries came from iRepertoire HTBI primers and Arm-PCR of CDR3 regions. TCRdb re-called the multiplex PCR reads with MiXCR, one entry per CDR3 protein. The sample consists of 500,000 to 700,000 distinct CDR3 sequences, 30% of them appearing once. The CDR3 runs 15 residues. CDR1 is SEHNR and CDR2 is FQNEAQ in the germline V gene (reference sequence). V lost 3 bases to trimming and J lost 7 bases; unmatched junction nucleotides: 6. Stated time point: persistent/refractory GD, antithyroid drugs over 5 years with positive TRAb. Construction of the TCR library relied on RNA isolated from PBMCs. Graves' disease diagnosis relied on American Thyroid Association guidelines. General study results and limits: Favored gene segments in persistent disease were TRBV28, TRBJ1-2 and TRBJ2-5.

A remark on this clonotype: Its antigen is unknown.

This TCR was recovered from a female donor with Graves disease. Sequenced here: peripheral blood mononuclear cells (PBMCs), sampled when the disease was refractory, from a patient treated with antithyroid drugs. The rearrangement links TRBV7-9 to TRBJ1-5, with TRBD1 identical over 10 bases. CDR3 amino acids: CASSFGQGVDQPQHF. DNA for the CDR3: TGTGCCAGCAGCTTTGGACAGGGGGTCGACCAGCCCCAGCATTTT.